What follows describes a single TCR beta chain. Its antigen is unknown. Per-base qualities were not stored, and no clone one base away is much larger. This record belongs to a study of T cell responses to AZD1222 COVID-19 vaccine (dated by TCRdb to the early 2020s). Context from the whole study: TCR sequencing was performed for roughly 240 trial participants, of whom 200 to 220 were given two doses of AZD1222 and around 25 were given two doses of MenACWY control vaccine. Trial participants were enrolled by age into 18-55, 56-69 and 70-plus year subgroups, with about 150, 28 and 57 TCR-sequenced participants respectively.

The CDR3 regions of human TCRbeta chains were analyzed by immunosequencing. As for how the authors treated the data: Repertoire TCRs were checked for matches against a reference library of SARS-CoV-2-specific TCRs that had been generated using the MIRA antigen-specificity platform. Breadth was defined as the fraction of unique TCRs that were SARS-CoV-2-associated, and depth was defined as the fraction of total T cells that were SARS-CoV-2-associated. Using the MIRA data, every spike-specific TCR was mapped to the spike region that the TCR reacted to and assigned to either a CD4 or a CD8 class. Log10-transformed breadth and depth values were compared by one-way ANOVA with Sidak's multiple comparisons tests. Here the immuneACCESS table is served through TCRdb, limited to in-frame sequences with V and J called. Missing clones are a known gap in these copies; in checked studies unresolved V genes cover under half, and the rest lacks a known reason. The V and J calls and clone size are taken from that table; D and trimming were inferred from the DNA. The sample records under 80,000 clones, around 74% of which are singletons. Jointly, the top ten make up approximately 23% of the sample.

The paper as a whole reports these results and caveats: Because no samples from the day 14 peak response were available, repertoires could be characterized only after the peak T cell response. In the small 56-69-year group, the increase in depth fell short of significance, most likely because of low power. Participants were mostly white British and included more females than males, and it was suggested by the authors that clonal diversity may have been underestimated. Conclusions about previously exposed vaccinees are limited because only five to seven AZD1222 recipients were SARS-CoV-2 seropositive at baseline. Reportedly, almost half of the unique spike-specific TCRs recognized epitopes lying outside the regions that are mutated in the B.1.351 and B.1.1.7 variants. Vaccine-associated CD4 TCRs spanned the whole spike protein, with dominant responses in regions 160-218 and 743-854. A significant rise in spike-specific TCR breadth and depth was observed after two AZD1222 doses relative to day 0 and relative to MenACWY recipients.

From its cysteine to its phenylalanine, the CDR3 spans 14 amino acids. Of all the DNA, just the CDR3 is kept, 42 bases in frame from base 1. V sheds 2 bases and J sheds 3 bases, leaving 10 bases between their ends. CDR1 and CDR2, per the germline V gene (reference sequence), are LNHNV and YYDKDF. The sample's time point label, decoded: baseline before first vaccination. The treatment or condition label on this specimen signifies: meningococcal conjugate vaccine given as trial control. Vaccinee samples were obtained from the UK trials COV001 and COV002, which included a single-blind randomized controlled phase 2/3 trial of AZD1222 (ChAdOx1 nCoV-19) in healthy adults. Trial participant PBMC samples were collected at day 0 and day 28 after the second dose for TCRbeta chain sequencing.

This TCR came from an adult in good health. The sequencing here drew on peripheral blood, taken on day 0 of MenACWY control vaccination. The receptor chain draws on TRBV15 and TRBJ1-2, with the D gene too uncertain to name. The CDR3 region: CATSRSPGYYGYTF. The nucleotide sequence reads TGTGCCACCAGCAGATCGCCGGGTTACTATGGCTACACCTTC.